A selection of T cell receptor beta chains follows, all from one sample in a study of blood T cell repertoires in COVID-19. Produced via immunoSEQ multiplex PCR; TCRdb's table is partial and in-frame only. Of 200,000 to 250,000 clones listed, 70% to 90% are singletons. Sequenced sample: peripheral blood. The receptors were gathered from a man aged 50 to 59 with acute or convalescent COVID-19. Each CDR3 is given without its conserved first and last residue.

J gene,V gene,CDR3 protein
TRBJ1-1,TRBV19,ASIVYGTNTEAF
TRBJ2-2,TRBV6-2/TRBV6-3,ASSQTRSTGELF
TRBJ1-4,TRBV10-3,AHWGGATNEKLF
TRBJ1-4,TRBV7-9,ASSLGGGYEKLF
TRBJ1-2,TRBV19,ASRDLTINYGYT
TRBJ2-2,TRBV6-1,ASSGKWWTETNTGELF
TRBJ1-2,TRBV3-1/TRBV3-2,ASSQQAHGYT
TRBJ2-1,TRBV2,ASKSGQAVYNEQF
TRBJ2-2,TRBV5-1,ASSRDRNTGELF
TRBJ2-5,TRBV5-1,ASSLAVQGAGLGQETQY
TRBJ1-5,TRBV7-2,ASSYQGFSNQPQH
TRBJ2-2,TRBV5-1,ASSLTTGRTGELF
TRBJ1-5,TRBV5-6,ASSLAGGTSNQPQH
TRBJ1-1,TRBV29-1,SVDDSEAF
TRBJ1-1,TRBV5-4,ASSVGGADTEAF
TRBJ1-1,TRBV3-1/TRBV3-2,ASSQAGTGTTEAF
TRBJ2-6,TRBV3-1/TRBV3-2,ASSRGREAGANVLT
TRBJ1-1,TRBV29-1,SAGRDILNTEAF
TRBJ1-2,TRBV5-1,ASSNLGGDYGYT
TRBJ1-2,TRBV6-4,ASSDPGYGYT
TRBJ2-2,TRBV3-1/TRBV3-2,ASSHPEHPNTGELF
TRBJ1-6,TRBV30,AWSSMTGSNSPLH
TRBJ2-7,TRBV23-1,ASSQEGQGVWYEQY
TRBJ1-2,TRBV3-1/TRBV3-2,ASSQDRINGYT
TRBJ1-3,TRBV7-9,ASSQQGQAGNTIY
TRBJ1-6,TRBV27,ASSLAQGLGIWNSPLH
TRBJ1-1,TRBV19,ASSMVRGRTEAF
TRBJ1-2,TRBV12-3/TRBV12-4,ASSGQAGRGYT
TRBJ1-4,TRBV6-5,ASSYSNRGGEKLF
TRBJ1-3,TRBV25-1,ATLQGGGNTIY
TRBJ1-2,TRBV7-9,ASSLEGGTVYGYT
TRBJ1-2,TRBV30,AWDGGGSGYT